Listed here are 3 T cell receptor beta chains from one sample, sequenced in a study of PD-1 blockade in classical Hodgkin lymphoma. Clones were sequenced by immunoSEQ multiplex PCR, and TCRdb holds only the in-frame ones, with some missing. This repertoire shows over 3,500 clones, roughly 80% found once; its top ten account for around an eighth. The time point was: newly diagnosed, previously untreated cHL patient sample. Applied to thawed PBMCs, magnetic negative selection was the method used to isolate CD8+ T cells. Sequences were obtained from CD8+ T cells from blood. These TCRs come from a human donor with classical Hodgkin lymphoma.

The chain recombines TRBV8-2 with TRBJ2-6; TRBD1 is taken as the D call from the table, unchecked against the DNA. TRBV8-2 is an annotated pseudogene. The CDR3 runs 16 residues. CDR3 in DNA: TGTGGCAGCGTAAAGATAACACAAAGTCGGGCCAACGTCCTGACTTTC. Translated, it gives CGSVKITQSRANVLTF.

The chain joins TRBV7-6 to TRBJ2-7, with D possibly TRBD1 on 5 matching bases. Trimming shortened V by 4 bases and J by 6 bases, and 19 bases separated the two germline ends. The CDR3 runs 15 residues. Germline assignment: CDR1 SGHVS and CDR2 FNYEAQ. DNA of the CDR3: TGTGCCAGCAGCTCCAGCGTGGGGCAAGGTGGCGAGCAGTACTTC. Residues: CASSSSVGQGGEQYF.

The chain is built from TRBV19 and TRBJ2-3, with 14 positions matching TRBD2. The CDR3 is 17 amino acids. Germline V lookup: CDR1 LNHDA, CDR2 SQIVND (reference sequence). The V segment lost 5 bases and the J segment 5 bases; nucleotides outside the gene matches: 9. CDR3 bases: TGTGCCAGTAGTTCGGGACTAGCGGGAGCCGACGGAGATACGCAGTATTTT. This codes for CASSSGLAGADGDTQYF.